Listed below are T cell receptor beta chains from one sample, sequenced in a study of T cell responses to AZD1222 COVID-19 vaccine. Here immunoSEQ multiplex PCR was the method, and the copy in TCRdb shows in-frame clones only, minus some. This sample has 85,000 to 95,000 clones, with roughly 90% found just once. The input for sequencing was peripheral blood, taken on day 0 of AZD1222 vaccination. These receptors all come from an adult in good health. Both conserved end residues are part of each CDR3. The D gene is left open where the match is weak. Some rows have no size entry. The others give once, few or many, or a class for an expanded clone.

V gene,J gene,D gene,clone size,CDR3 protein,CDR3 DNA
TRBV7-9,TRBJ1-4,NA,NA,CASSLSWSPEKLFF,TGTGCCAGCAGCTTAAGCTGGTCCCCTGAAAAACTGTTTTTT
TRBV4-1,TRBJ2-7,TRBD1,NA,CASSPLLDGPGQSSYEQYF,TGCGCCAGCAGCCCCTTACTCGACGGACCGGGACAGAGCTCCTACGAGCAGTACTTC
TRBV19,TRBJ2-2,NA,NA,CASREFGTGTTGELFF,TGTGCCAGTAGGGAATTTGGCACAGGGACCACCGGGGAGCTGTTTTTT
TRBV5-4,TRBJ2-7,NA,NA,CASSLDVGPGDEQYF,TGTGCCAGCAGCTTGGACGTAGGGCCGGGGGACGAGCAGTACTTC
TRBV6-5,TRBJ2-7,TRBD1,NA,CASRTGSYEQYF,TGTGCCAGCAGGACAGGGAGCTACGAGCAGTACTTC
TRBV28,TRBJ2-3,TRBD2,NA,CASTLAGASYTQYF,TGTGCCAGCACCCTAGCGGGGGCCTCCTATACGCAGTATTTT
TRBV5-6,TRBJ2-7,NA,NA,CASNRGGYEQYF,TGTGCCAGCAACCGAGGGGGGTACGAGCAGTACTTC
TRBV7-8,TRBJ1-5,NA,NA,CASSWTDSNQPQHF,TGTGCCAGCAGCTGGACAGATAGCAATCAGCCCCAGCATTTT
TRBV4-3,TRBJ2-3,TRBD2,NA,CASSRRIAGSGDTQYF,TGCGCCAGCAGCCGACGGATAGCGGGGTCCGGGGATACGCAGTATTTT
TRBV7-8,TRBJ2-7,TRBD2,NA,CASSLWTSGANEQYF,TGTGCCAGCAGCTTATGGACTAGCGGGGCCAACGAGCAGTACTTC
TRBV3-1/TRBV3-2,TRBJ2-3,TRBD1,NA,CASSPPGQGGDTQYF,TGTGCCAGCAGCCCCCCGGGACAGGGGGGAGATACGCAGTATTTT
TRBV11-3,TRBJ2-3,NA,once,CASSLSRGADTQYF,TGTGCCAGCAGCTTAAGCCGAGGGGCAGATACGCAGTATTTT
TRBV21-1,TRBJ1-6,NA,NA,CACTGGQGFF,TGTGCCTGCACGGGGGGACAGGGGTTCTTT
TRBV23-1,TRBJ1-1,NA,NA,CASSQLAGVGTEAFF,TGCGCCAGCAGTCAATTGGCGGGGGTAGGCACTGAAGCTTTCTTT
TRBV12-2,TRBJ1-2,NA,NA,CASRPTPRGGANYGYTF,TGTGCAAGTCGCCCCACACCGAGGGGGGGGGCTAACTATGGCTACACCTTC
TRBV12-3/TRBV12-4,TRBJ2-7,NA,NA,CASTHTGQGEQYF,TGTGCCAGCACTCACACAGGGCAGGGCGAGCAGTACTTC
TRBV6-2/TRBV6-3,TRBJ1-3,TRBD1,NA,CASSRTGTGSVYF,TGTGCCAGCAGCAGAACCGGGACAGGGAGTGTCTATTTT
TRBV7-6,TRBJ1-2,TRBD1,NA,CASSPRGRGYGYTF,TGTGCCAGCAGCCCTAGGGGGCGAGGCTATGGCTACACCTTC
TRBV6-5,TRBJ1-4,NA,NA,CASSTAVYNEKLFF,TGTGCCAGCAGCACGGCAGTGTATAATGAAAAACTGTTTTTT
TRBV18,TRBJ2-5,NA,NA,CASSPRGSEETQYF,TGTGCCAGCTCACCCCGGGGGTCCGAAGAGACCCAGTACTTC
TRBV7-6,TRBJ1-4,NA,NA,CASSQQQTNEKLFF,TGTGCCAGCAGCCAACAGCAAACTAATGAAAAACTGTTTTTT
TRBV2,TRBJ2-7,NA,NA,CARQTNHYEQYF,TGTGCCAGACAGACAAACCACTACGAGCAGTACTTC
TRBV4-1,TRBJ1-2,NA,once,CASSQGMGFDYGYTF,TGCGCCAGCAGCCAAGGAATGGGATTCGACTATGGCTACACCTTC
TRBV19,TRBJ1-5,NA,NA,CASQPIFEGNQPQHF,TGTGCCAGCCAGCCCATATTTGAGGGCAATCAGCCCCAGCATTTT
TRBV19,TRBJ1-1,NA,NA,CASTDRTNTEAFF,TGTGCCAGTACCGACAGGACGAACACTGAAGCTTTCTTT
TRBV7-2,TRBJ2-7,TRBD2,NA,CASTTGGASYEQYF,TGTGCCAGCACGACGGGGGGGGCCTCCTACGAGCAGTACTTC
TRBV30,TRBJ1-1,NA,NA,CAWSVMTVANTEAFF,TGTGCCTGGAGTGTAATGACAGTCGCCAACACTGAAGCTTTCTTT
TRBV9,TRBJ1-2,TRBD1,NA,CASSVAGGVDGYTF,TGTGCCAGCAGCGTAGCAGGGGGGGTAGATGGCTACACCTTC
TRBV11-2,TRBJ1-6,NA,once,CASTTRQDPNSPLHF,TGTGCCAGCACCACACGGCAGGATCCTAATTCACCCCTCCACTTT
TRBV6-6,TRBJ1-1,NA,NA,CASSDPGPGSEAFF,TGTGCCAGCAGTGACCCCGGTCCAGGGTCTGAAGCTTTCTTT
TRBV7-2,TRBJ1-3,NA,NA,CASSFQVLRNTIYF,TGTGCCAGCAGCTTCCAGGTCTTAAGAAACACCATATATTTT
TRBV19,TRBJ1-4,NA,NA,CASSIGGTRSEKLFF,TGTGCCAGTAGTATAGGGGGTACCCGGAGCGAAAAACTGTTTTTT
TRBV7-3,TRBJ1-1,NA,NA,CASSLSSGNTEAFF,TGTGCCAGCAGCTTATCGTCTGGGAACACTGAAGCTTTCTTT
TRBV3-1/TRBV3-2,TRBJ2-1,NA,NA,CASSQDPGQIFLNEQFF,TGTGCCAGCAGCCAAGATCCTGGACAGATATTTTTGAATGAGCAGTTCTTC